This T cell receptor beta chain was observed in a study of blood T cell repertoires in COVID-19. Profiling relied on immunoSEQ multiplex PCR, and the TCRdb table lists in-frame clones only, not all of them. The repertoire holds around 200,000 clones, with approximately 90% as singletons. This CDR3 is built from 16 residues. Material: PBMCs or T cells enriched from blood (not recorded which). The chain uses TRBV21-1 and TRBJ2-1; the D call of TRBD2 is as the table states it, not checked on the DNA. TRBV21-1 is noted as a pseudogene. The clonotype originates from a man younger than 45 who had recovered from COVID-19. CDR3 sequence (DNA): TGTGCCAGCAGCAAGATGGTAGCGGGGGAGTACAATGAGCAGTTCTTC. The encoded protein is CASSKMVAGEYNEQFF.